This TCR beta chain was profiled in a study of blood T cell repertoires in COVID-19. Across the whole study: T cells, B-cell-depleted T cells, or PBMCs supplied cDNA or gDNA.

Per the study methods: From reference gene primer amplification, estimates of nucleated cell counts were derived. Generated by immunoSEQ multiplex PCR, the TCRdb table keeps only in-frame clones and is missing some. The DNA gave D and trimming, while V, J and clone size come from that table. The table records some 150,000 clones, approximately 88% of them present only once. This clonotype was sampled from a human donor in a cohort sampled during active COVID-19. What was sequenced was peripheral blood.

The CDR3 sequence is CASSPGSAKNIQYF. CDR3 DNA sequence: TGCGCCAGCAGTCCCGGGAGTGCCAAAAACATTCAGTACTTC. The J gene is TRBJ2-4, the V gene TRBV5-1; D might be TRBD2 (6 bases). CDR1 and CDR2 (germline): SGHRS, YFSETQ. This CDR3 region has 14 residues. The V end lost 5 bases, the J end lost 1 base, and 10 bases lay between the germline ends.